The present T cell receptor (beta chain) was sequenced within a study of cytomegalovirus exposure and HLA in healthy donors. Study outcomes and limitations: In a later analysis, compared with equally common non-associated chains, HLA-associated beta chains were more expanded. Earlier results showed most TCR beta V segments being productive about 90% or about 30% of the time. It was about 180 TCR beta chains that were listed as cytomegalovirus-associated.

The CDR3 has 17 amino acids. CDR1 SGHRS and CDR2 YFSETQ come from the germline V gene. Trimming took 0 bases from V and 8 from J; bases not matched to a gene: 14. PCR involved 60 Vbeta and 13 Jbeta primers. The table came from immunoSEQ multiplex PCR; TCRdb's copy has only in-frame clones and leaves some out. The profile covers almost 200,000 clones, with around three quarters appearing a single time and around 1.9% taken by the ten largest. On this clone itself: The antigen is unknown.

The chain has TRBV5-1 and TRBJ1-2; 9 bases are a match to TRBD1. The clonotype was recovered from a man aged 30 to 39 in good health and CMV-seronegative. What was sequenced was PBMCs. The CDR3 sequence is CASSLGGPGQGRRGYTF. In nucleotides, the CDR3 is TGCGCCAGCAGCTTGGGAGGACCGGGACAGGGTCGGCGCGGCTACACCTTC.